Listed below are T cell receptor beta chains from one sample, sequenced in a study of blood T cells in healthy people across ages. Via MiXCR, TCRdb re-called the 5' RACE reads, giving one row per CDR3 protein. The table lists fewer than 2,000,000 distinct CDR3 sequences, about two fifths of them singletons. Sequencing was done on a sample of blood. The receptors shown here come from a human donor in good health. CDR3s include the opening cysteine and the closing phenylalanine or tryptophan. A D gene is named only where the DNA matches it firmly. Expanded clones are given a class, and other clones once, few, many or no size at all.

TRBJ1-2	TRBV19	.	.	TGTGCCAGTAGTTACCGGCAGTATGGCTACACCTTC	CASSYRQYGYTF
TRBJ2-1	TRBV7-7	.	TRBD1	TGTGCCAGCAGCTTTGGGGGACAGGGTGACGATGAGCAGTTCTTC	CASSFGGQGDDEQFF
TRBJ2-1	TRBV10-3	few	.	TGTGCCATCAGACAGCAAAGCTCCTACGAGCAGTTCTTC	CAIRQQSSYEQFF
TRBJ2-1	TRBV12-3/TRBV12-4	few	.	TGTGCCAGCAGTCCCTTCCAAATACAGGGCTACAATGAGCAGTTCTTC	CASSPFQIQGYNEQFF
TRBJ1-5	TRBV25-1	few	TRBD1	TGTGCCAGCAGTGCCGCCGGACAGGGGCTAAGTCAGCCCCAGCATTTT	CASSAAGQGLSQPQHF
TRBJ2-1	TRBV20-1	.	.	TGCAGTGCTAGAGAGGGGGCTAGGAGTGAGCAGTTCTTC	CSAREGARSEQFF
TRBJ1-2	TRBV24-1	.	TRBD1	TGTGCCACCAGTGACTCCAGGACAGGGACGGTGTATGGCTACACCTTC	CATSDSRTGTVYGYTF
TRBJ2-1	TRBV6-2/TRBV6-3	few	.	TGTGCCAGCAGTCCTCCTCGACTAGTACCGTTCTTC	CASSPPRLVPFF
TRBJ2-5	TRBV29-1	.	.	TGCAGCGCCCCAGCGGGACAGTTACAAGAGACCCAGTACTTC	CSAPAGQLQETQYF
TRBJ2-3	TRBV27	.	.	TGTGCCAGCAGTTTACCAAAGGGGGGCGAGCAGTATTTT	CASSLPKGGEQYF
TRBJ2-1	TRBV7-2	.	TRBD1	TGTGCCAGCAGCTTACCCGGGACAGATAGGTCCGATGAGCAGTTCTTC	CASSLPGTDRSDEQFF
TRBJ2-1	TRBV18	.	.	TGTGCCAGCTCACCACAACCCAATGAGCAGTTCTTC	CASSPQPNEQFF
TRBJ1-2	TRBV4-3	few	.	TGCGCCAGCAGCCACCATCGGACAGATGAACTTTATGGCTACACCTTC	CASSHHRTDELYGYTF
TRBJ2-6	TRBV4-2	.	.	TGTGCCAGCAGAGGGAGAGTGCCAGGGACTGATCTGTGGGCCAACGTCCTGACTTTC	CASRGRVPGTDLWANVLTF
TRBJ2-4	TRBV7-9	.	TRBD1	TGTGCCAGCAGCTTAGCGCCGGGACAGGGGGCGGCCAAAAACATTCAGTACTTC	CASSLAPGQGAAKNIQYF
TRBJ2-7	TRBV28	.	.	TGTGCCAGCACCGTCAGAGGGGTCCACGAGCAGTACTTC	CASTVRGVHEQYF
TRBJ2-3	TRBV4-1	few	TRBD2	TGCGCCAGCAGCCTTGCGGGGGGCTACACAATAGATACGCAGTATTTT	CASSLAGGYTIDTQYF
TRBJ1-2	TRBV6-1	.	TRBD1	TGTGCCAGCAGAGAAGGAACAGGGGCTGGCTACACCTTC	CASREGTGAGYTF
TRBJ2-7	TRBV7-3	.	TRBD2	TGTGCCAGCAGCAAAAGAGCGGGGGGTACCGAGCAGTACTTC	CASSKRAGGTEQYF
TRBJ2-7	TRBV12-3/TRBV12-4	few	TRBD2	TGTGCCAGCAGTTTCCGACTAGCGGGGGTTTACGAGCAGTACTTC	CASSFRLAGVYEQYF
TRBJ2-1	TRBV10-2	.	TRBD2	TGCGCCAGCAGTGAGTTGTCGGGGGGGCTTTCGTACAATGAGCAGTTCTTC	CASSELSGGLSYNEQFF
TRBJ1-2	TRBV7-2	.	.	TGTGCCAGCAGCTTAGCAATCTATGGCTACACCTTC	CASSLAIYGYTF
TRBJ1-1	TRBV27	.	.	TGTGCCAGCAGTTTGGGGGTAGAGAGCACTGAAGCTTTCTTT	CASSLGVESTEAFF
TRBJ1-5	TRBV20-1	few	TRBD1	TGCAGTGCGAGTGACAGGGGACCTCAGCCCCAGCATTTT	CSASDRGPQPQHF
TRBJ1-2	TRBV4-1	few	TRBD1	TGCGCCAGCAGCCAAGAGCTGGGACAGGGGGCAGGCTACACCTTC	CASSQELGQGAGYTF
TRBJ2-3	TRBV3-1	.	.	TGTGCCAGCAGCCAAGTTGTAGTAGGGAGAGATACGCAGTATTTT	CASSQVVVGRDTQYF
TRBJ2-2	TRBV11-2	.	.	TGTGCCAGCAGCTTATGGTCTAACACCGGGGAGCTGTTTTTT	CASSLWSNTGELFF
TRBJ2-7	TRBV7-2	many	.	TGTGCCAGCAGCTCCATCTTCTCCTACGAGCAGTACTTC	CASSSIFSYEQYF
TRBJ2-7	TRBV5-1	few	.	TGCGCCAGCAGCTGGGGGACATACTCGGAGGAGCAGTACTTC	CASSWGTYSEEQYF
TRBJ2-5	TRBV10-3	.	TRBD1	TGTGCCATCAGTGGAGGGACAGCCTCAAAAGAGACCCAGTACTTC	CAISGGTASKETQYF
TRBJ2-1	TRBV3-1	many	.	TGTGCCAGCAGCCAAGATTTTGGGGGCCATGAGCAGTTCTTC	CASSQDFGGHEQFF
TRBJ1-5	TRBV12-3/TRBV12-4	.	.	TGTGCCAGCAGTTTAATGGCAGGGGCCCAGCCCCAGCATTTT	CASSLMAGAQPQHF
TRBJ2-7	TRBV28	few	TRBD1	TGTGCCAGCAGTTCACAGGGGGAGGACTACGAGCAGTACTTC	CASSSQGEDYEQYF
TRBJ1-5	TRBV20-1	few	.	TGCAGTGCTAGAGACCGCATTAGCGGGCAGCCCCAGCATTTT	CSARDRISGQPQHF
TRBJ1-5	TRBV12-3/TRBV12-4	.	TRBD1	TGTGCCAGCAGTTTAGCGCTACAGGGGGAGCAGCCCCAGCATTTT	CASSLALQGEQPQHF
TRBJ2-1	TRBV9	few	.	TGTGCCAGCAGCGGAGACAGCCGATCCCCCTCCTACAATGAGCAGTTCTTC	CASSGDSRSPSYNEQFF
TRBJ2-5	TRBV7-2	.	.	TGTGCCAGCAGCTTTGGGGTATTTGAGGAGACCCAGTACTTC	CASSFGVFEETQYF